What follows are 29 T cell receptor beta chains derived from one specimen sequenced in a study of T-cell reconstitution after alpha-beta-depleted transplantation in children. As it was prepared, the TCRbeta library received unique molecular identifiers. Via MiXCR, TCRdb re-called the PCR reads, giving one row per CDR3 protein. Among 610,000 or so distinct CDR3 sequences listed, 25% to 30% were seen once. Sequenced here: PBMCs, sampled before TCRalphabeta/CD19-depleted stem cell transplant. The receptors come from a boy under three years old with Wiskott-Aldrich syndrome, due to receive a stem cell transplant.

This clonotype was seen only a few times. The chain recombines TRBV5-1 with TRBJ2-5; D is unresolved. The CDR3 length is 13 residues. Per germline, CDR1 SGHRS and CDR2 YFSETQ. Trimming pared 1 base from V and 2 bases from J, leaving 6 bases between. The CDR3 loop reads CASSLTQQETQYF. The CDR3, as DNA: TGCGCCAGCAGCTTGACGCAGCAAGAGACCCAGTACTTC.

This clonotype was counted only a few times. This chain connects TRBV5-6 to TRBJ2-7, with 8 bases fitting TRBD2. CDR1 and CDR2 (germline): SGHDT, YYEEEE. The V segment lost 2 bases and the J segment 2 bases; nucleotides outside the gene matches: 3. This CDR3 region has 14 residues. The CDR3 nucleotides read TGTGCCAGCAGCTTAGGACTAGCACCCTACGAGCAGTACTTC. Encoded protein: CASSLGLAPYEQYF.

The chain joins TRBV18 to TRBJ2-2; 9 bases map to TRBD1. This CDR3 spans 17 amino acids. Germline CDR1 KGHSH, CDR2 LQKENI. V trimming: 6 bases; J trimming: 0 bases; junction bases outside the gene matches: 8. This CDR3 is CASSRQGQGANTGELFF. The CDR3, as DNA: TGTGCCAGCTCCCGCCAGGGACAGGGAGCGAACACCGGGGAGCTGTTTTTT.

This chain uses TRBV5-1 with TRBJ2-1, with D possibly TRBD1 on 7 matching bases. Germline V gene lookup returns CDR1 SGHRS and CDR2 YFSETQ. V was cut by 4 bases and J by 9 bases, with 17 bases left in between. CDR3 size: 14 residues. CDR3 sequence: CASSLGTEGGEQFF. The CDR3 DNA reads as TGCGCCAGCAGCCTAGGGACAGAGGGGGGTGAGCAGTTCTTC.

This clonotype came up a few times. The chain combines TRBV2 with TRBJ2-7; D remains unclear. The V end was cut by 5 bases, the J end by 6 bases, with 14 bases between. The CDR3 has 13 amino acids. Germline V gene sequence: CDR1 SNHLY, CDR2 FYNNEI. The CDR3: CASSWRSPSEQYF. The CDR3 DNA sequence: TGTGCCAGCAGTTGGAGAAGTCCCTCCGAGCAGTACTTC.

Written as DNA, the CDR3 is TGCAGCGTTGGCAGGGGGCGAGGCTATGGCTACACCTTC. It is translated as CSVGRGRGYGYTF. The chain links TRBV29-1 to TRBJ1-2; 8 nucleotides match TRBD1. The CDR3 is made up of 13 amino acids. After removal of 4 bases from V and 4 bases from J, the junction contained 5 bases not matched to a gene. Per germline, CDR1 SQVTM and CDR2 ANQGSEA.

The gene calls are TRBV5-1 and TRBJ2-5; the D is unclear. The CDR3 runs 15 residues. V was trimmed by 0 bases and J by 2 bases, leaving 11 bases between them. CDR1 and CDR2 (germline): SGHRS, YFSETQ. CDR3 residues: CASSLASPSQETQYF. CDR3 sequence (DNA): TGCGCCAGCAGCTTGGCCAGTCCCTCACAAGAGACCCAGTACTTC.

The V gene is TRBV27, the J gene TRBJ2-2; 12 nucleotides match TRBD2. V was pared by 4 bases and J by 7 bases, with 7 bases of the junction left unmatched. Germline lookup yields CDR1 MNHEY and CDR2 SMNVEV (reference sequence). The CDR3 is 16 residues long. The CDR3 sequence: CASSSPSGRVDGELFF. CDR3 nucleotides: TGTGCCAGCAGTTCCCCTAGCGGGAGGGTGGACGGGGAGCTGTTTTTT.

The J gene is TRBJ1-2, the V gene TRBV5-1; possible D gene TRBD1, 5 bases. V lost 4 bases to trimming and J lost 2 bases, with 15 bases between them. Germline values: CDR1 SGHRS, CDR2 YFSETQ. CDR3 length equals 15 residues. The CDR3 protein is CASSQSSGTNYGYTF. Written as DNA, the CDR3 is TGCGCCAGCAGCCAATCATCAGGGACCAACTATGGCTACACCTTC.

The chain carries TRBV13 and TRBJ2-5; D remains ambiguous. The ends were cut back, 5 bases at V and 1 base at J, with 11 bases in the middle. Germline lookup yields CDR1 PRHDT and CDR2 FYEKMQ (reference sequence). The length of the CDR3 is 14 residues. The CDR3: CASSRLVGQETQYF. In DNA, the CDR3 is TGTGCCAGCAGCAGGTTGGTCGGCCAAGAGACCCAGTACTTC.

This chain connects TRBV10-3 to TRBJ1-2; a possible D gene is TRBD1 (6 bases). The V gene's germline CDR1 is ENHRY and CDR2 SYGVKD. This CDR3 has 12 amino acids. V lost 3 bases to trimming and J lost 8 bases, with 10 bases between them. In nucleotides, the CDR3 is TGTGCCATCAGTGAACAGGGAAAAGGCTACACCTTC. Protein: CAISEQGKGYTF.

This clonotype was detected only a few times. V is TRBV12-3 or TRBV12-4 and J is TRBJ1-1, with D uncertain. V dropped 3 bases and J dropped 8 bases, with 13 bases sitting between them. This CDR3 contains 13 residues. CDR3 loop: CASSLRVVGEAFF. In nucleotides, the CDR3 is TGTGCCAGCAGTTTGCGGGTTGTGGGAGAAGCTTTCTTT.

The chain carries TRBV20-1 and TRBJ2-4, with TRBD2 identical over 7 bases. The CDR3 length is 17 residues. Losses at the gene ends were 0 bases for V and 4 bases for J; bases not matched to a gene: 12. The V gene's germline CDR1 is DFQATT and CDR2 SNEGSKA (reference sequence). As DNA, the CDR3 is TGCAGTGCTAGAGATCTCTCCTTGGGGGGGGAGAAAAACATTCAGTACTTC. It encodes CSARDLSLGGEKNIQYF.

This clonotype has only a few counts. The chain combines TRBV6-5 with TRBJ2-1; 11 bases are shared with TRBD1. Germline CDR1 and CDR2: MNHEY and SVGAGI. The CDR3 loop spans 17 amino acids. With V trimmed by 0 bases and J by 5 bases, 6 bases remained unmatched. This CDR3 is CASSYSWTGGANNEQFF. The CDR3 DNA reads TGTGCCAGCAGTTACTCCTGGACAGGGGGCGCAAACAATGAGCAGTTCTTC.

V and J are TRBV5-1 and TRBJ1-6; 8 bases are shared with TRBD1. The germline V gene encodes CDR1 SGHRS and CDR2 YFSETQ. V lost 0 bases and J lost 9; bases outside the gene matches: 5. CDR3 length: 15 residues. The CDR3 DNA reads as TGCGCCAGCAGCTTGGGGGGGACAGGCGTTTCACCCCTCCACTTT. Translation gives CASSLGGTGVSPLHF.

This chain joins TRBV7-2 and TRBJ2-1; D might be TRBD2 (5 bases). Looked up from germline, CDR1 is SGHTA and CDR2 is FQGNSA. Trimming shortened V by 2 bases and J by 9 bases, and 11 bases separated the two germline ends. The CDR3 contains 13 residues. Here the CDR3 DNA reads TGTGCCAGCAGCTTAAACGGGGAGACTGAGCAGTTCTTC. Its translation is CASSLNGETEQFF.

The V call is TRBV28, the J call TRBJ2-7; 8 positions agree with TRBD1. CDR1 and CDR2 from the germline V gene are MDHEN and SYDVKM. V gave up 7 bases and J gave up 4 bases; unmatched junction bases: 9. The CDR3 covers 14 residues. The CDR3 region has the DNA TGTGCCAGCACCTTCGGACAGGGCCCTTACGAGCAGTACTTC. This sequence encodes CASTFGQGPYEQYF.

The rearrangement links TRBV5-1 to TRBJ1-4, with 7 bases lining up with TRBD1. Germline assignment: CDR1 SGHRS and CDR2 YFSETQ. The ends lost 4 bases at V and 3 bases at J; junction bases unmatched: 3. The length of the CDR3 is 14 residues. The chain's CDR3 is CASSAQGANEKLFF. The DNA of the CDR3 is TGCGCCAGCAGCGCGCAGGGGGCTAATGAAAAACTGTTTTTT.

J is TRBJ2-1 and V is TRBV11-2, with 8 nucleotides matching TRBD2. This CDR3 contains 14 residues. Losses at the gene ends were 0 bases for V and 14 bases for J; bases not matched to a gene: 9. Germline assignment: CDR1 SGHAT and CDR2 FQNNGV. CDR3 in amino acids: CASSLDKASGHEFF. The CDR3 region has the DNA TGTGCCAGCAGCTTAGATAAGGCTAGCGGGCATGAGTTCTTC.

The sample holds a few counts of this clonotype. The V call is TRBV5-1, the J call TRBJ1-2; D is unresolved. This CDR3 has 14 amino acids. Trimming stripped 0 bases from V and 0 bases from J, with 6 bases between. Germline CDR1 is SGHRS and CDR2 is YFSETQ. CDR3 in amino acids: CASSLEATNYGYTF. The CDR3 coding sequence is TGCGCCAGCAGCTTGGAAGCCACTAACTATGGCTACACCTTC.

There are a few counts of this clonotype. The chain joins TRBV5-1 to TRBJ2-7; 9 positions match TRBD2. CDR3 size: 16 residues. CDR1 SGHRS and CDR2 YFSETQ come from the germline V gene. V shed 2 bases and J 4 bases; nucleotides not matched to a gene: 10. CDR3 protein: CASSLLSGRGMYEQYF. CDR3 DNA sequence: TGCGCCAGCAGCTTACTTAGCGGGAGAGGCATGTACGAGCAGTACTTC.

This clonotype was counted between two and nine times. The chain joins TRBV20-1 to TRBJ1-3, with TRBD1 as a possible D gene (5 bases). The germline V and J ends were trimmed by 6 bases and 3 bases, with 12 bases remaining between them. The CDR3 is 13 amino acids. CDR1 DFQATT and CDR2 SNEGSKA come from the germline V gene (reference sequence). The CDR3 bases are TGCAGTGCGACCCAGGGATTTGGAAACACCATATATTTT. Amino acid sequence: CSATQGFGNTIYF.

The chain combines TRBV10-2 with TRBJ1-4; D ambiguous. Looked up from germline, CDR1 is WSHSY and CDR2 is SAAADI. Between the trimmed V and J ends, which lost 8 bases and 8 bases, there was a span of 18 bases. The CDR3 runs 14 residues. The CDR3 spells CASSGGPTWEKLFF. The CDR3 DNA sequence: TGCGCCAGCTCGGGCGGCCCAACCTGGGAAAAACTGTTTTTT.

This clonotype came up a few times. The V call is TRBV5-4, the J call TRBJ2-7, with D perhaps matching TRBD1 (6 bases). The CDR3 totals 15 residues. Germline CDR1 is SGHNT and CDR2 is YYREEE (reference sequence). Trimming removed 0 bases from V and 4 bases from J, with 14 bases in between. The CDR3 DNA follows: TGTGCCAGCAGCTTGGAACAGGGCGGAGAATACGAGCAGTACTTC. Translated: CASSLEQGGEYEQYF.

This sequence joins TRBV7-9 and TRBJ2-1; perhaps TRBD1 as D (6 bases). Deletions cut 4 bases from V and 6 bases from J, with 13 bases between. Germline assignment: CDR1 SEHNR and CDR2 FQNEAQ (reference sequence). The CDR3 spans 14 residues. This chain's CDR3 is CASSSRGQFNEQFF. CDR3 nucleotides: TGTGCCAGCAGCTCCCGAGGACAGTTCAATGAGCAGTTCTTC.

The rearrangement joins TRBV12-3 or TRBV12-4 to TRBJ1-6, with D uncertain. Trimming pared 4 bases from V and 5 bases from J, leaving 9 bases between. There are 14 residues in the CDR3. CDR3 in DNA: TGTGCCAGCAGTTCCAACAAAAATAATTCACCCCTCCACTTT. Protein: CASSSNKNNSPLHF.

V gene TRBV20-1 combines with J gene TRBJ2-3, with 9 bases lining up with TRBD1. V was pared by 0 bases and J by 2 bases, with 6 bases of the junction left unmatched. Germline V gene data show CDR1 as DFQATT and CDR2 as SNEGSKA (reference sequence). The CDR3 sequence is 16 residues long. Here the CDR3 reads CSARDSGTGNTDTQYF. The CDR3 region has the DNA TGCAGTGCTAGAGATTCGGGGACAGGGAACACAGATACGCAGTATTTT.

The V and J genes are TRBV7-6 and TRBJ2-5, with D perhaps given as TRBD1 or TRBD2 (5 bases each). The V end lost 3 bases, the J end lost 6 bases, and 14 bases lay between the germline ends. Germline assignment: CDR1 SGHVS and CDR2 FNYEAQ. The CDR3 has 14 residues. The CDR3 DNA sequence: TGTGCCAGCAGCTTCGGGACCCCAGGGAAGACCCAGTACTTC. Amino acids: CASSFGTPGKTQYF.

This clonotype was recorded a few times. V is TRBV5-1 and J is TRBJ2-7, with D unclear. The V end was cut by 4 bases, the J end by 2 bases, with 16 bases between. This CDR3 region has 15 residues. Germline V gene sequence: CDR1 SGHRS, CDR2 YFSETQ. The CDR3 DNA is TGCGCCAGCAGCGCTCTGGGAACCAGAACCTACGAGCAGTACTTC. This gives the protein CASSALGTRTYEQYF.